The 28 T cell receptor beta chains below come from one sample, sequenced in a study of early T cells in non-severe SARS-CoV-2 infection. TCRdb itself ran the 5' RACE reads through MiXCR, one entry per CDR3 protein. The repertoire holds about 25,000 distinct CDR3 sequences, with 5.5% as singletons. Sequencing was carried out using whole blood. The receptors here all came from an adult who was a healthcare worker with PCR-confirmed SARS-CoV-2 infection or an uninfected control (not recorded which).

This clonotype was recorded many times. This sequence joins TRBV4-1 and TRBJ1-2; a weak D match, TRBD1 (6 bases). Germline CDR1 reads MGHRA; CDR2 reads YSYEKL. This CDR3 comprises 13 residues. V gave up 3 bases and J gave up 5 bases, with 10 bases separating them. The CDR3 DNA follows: TGCGCCAGCAGCCATGGACAGAATTATGGCTACACCTTC. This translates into CASSHGQNYGYTF.

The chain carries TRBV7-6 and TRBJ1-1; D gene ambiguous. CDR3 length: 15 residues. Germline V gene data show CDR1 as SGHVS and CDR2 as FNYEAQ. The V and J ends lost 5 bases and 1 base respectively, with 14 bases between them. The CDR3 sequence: CASSLEPGKNTEAFF. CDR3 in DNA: TGTGCCAGCAGCCTCGAGCCGGGGAAGAACACTGAAGCTTTCTTT.

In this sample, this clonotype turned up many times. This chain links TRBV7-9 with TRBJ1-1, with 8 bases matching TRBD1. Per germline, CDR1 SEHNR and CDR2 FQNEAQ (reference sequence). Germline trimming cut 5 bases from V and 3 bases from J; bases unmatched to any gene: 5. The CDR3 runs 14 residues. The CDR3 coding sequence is TGTGCCAGCAGCCCCCGACAGGGGTACACTGAAGCTTTCTTT. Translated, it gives CASSPRQGYTEAFF.

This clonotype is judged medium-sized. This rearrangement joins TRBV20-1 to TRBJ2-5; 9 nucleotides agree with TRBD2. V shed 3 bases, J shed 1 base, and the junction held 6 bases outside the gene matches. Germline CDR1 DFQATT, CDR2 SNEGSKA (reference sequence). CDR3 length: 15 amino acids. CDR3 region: CSARAGGLAQETQYF. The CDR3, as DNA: TGCAGTGCTAGGGCCGGGGGACTAGCCCAAGAGACCCAGTACTTC.

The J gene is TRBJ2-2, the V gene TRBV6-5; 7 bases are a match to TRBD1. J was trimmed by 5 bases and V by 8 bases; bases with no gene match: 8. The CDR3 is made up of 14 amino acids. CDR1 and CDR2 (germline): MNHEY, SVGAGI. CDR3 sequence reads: CASRQGSLTGELFF. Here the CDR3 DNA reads TGTGCCAGCCGACAGGGTAGTTTGACCGGGGAGCTGTTTTTT.

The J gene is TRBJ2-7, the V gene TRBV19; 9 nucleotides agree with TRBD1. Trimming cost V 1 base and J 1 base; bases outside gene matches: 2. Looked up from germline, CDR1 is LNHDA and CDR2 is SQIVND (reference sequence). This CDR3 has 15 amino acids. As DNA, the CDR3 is TGTGCCAGTAGTATAGCAGGACAGGGGTCCTACGAGCAGTACTTC. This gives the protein CASSIAGQGSYEQYF.

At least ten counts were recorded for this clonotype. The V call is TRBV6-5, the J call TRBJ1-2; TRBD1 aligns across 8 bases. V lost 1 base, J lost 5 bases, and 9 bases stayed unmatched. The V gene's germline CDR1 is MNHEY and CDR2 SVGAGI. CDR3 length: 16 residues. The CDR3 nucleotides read TGTGCCAGCAGTTACTACGGGCAGGGGGCGCGGTATGGCTACACCTTC. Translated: CASSYYGQGARYGYTF.

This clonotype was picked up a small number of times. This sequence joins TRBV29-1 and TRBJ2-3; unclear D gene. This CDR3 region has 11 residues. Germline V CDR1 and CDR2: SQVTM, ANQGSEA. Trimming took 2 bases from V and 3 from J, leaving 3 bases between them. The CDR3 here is CSVEPTDTQYF. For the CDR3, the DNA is TGCAGCGTTGAACCGACAGATACGCAGTATTTT.

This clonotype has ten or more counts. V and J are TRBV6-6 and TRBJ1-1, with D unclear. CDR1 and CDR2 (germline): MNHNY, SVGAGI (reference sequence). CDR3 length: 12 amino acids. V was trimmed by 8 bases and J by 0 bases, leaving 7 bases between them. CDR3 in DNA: TGTGCCAGCTTCGGACTGAACACTGAAGCTTTCTTT. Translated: CASFGLNTEAFF.

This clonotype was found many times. The CDR3: CASSPQGVSANEKLFF. CDR3 sequence (DNA): TGTGCCAGCTCACCCCAGGGTGTGTCAGCTAATGAAAAACTGTTTTTT. This chain links TRBV18 with TRBJ1-4, with a tentative D call TRBD1 (5 bases). V was shortened by 3 bases and J by 3 bases, with 14 bases between the two germline ends. CDR1 is KGHSH and CDR2 is LQKENI in the germline V gene. The CDR3 sequence is 16 residues long.

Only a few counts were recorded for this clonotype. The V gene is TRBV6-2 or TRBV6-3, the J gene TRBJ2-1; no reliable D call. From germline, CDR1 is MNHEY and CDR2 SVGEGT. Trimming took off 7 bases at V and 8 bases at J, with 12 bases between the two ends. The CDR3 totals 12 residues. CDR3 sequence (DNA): TGTGCCAGCAACCGCCGCCGGGATGAGCAGTTCTTC. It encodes CASNRRRDEQFF.

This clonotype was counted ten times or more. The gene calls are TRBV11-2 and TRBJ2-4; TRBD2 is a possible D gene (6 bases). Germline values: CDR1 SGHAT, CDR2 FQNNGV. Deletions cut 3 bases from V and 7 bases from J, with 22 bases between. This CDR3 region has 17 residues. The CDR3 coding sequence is TGTGCCAGCAGCTTTCCGCGCACGACTTGGGGGAGGAACATTCAGTACTTC. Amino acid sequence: CASSFPRTTWGRNIQYF. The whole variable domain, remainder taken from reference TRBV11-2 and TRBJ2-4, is EAGVAQSPRYKIIEKRQSVAFWCNPISGHATLYWYQQILGQGPKLLIQFQNNGVVDDSQLPKDRFSAERLKGVDSTLKIQPAKLEDSAVYLCASSFPRTTWGRNIQYFGAGTRLSVL.

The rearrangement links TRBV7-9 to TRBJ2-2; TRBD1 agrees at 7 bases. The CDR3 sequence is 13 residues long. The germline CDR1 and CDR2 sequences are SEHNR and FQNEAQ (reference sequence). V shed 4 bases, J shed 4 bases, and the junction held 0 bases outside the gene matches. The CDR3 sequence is CASSYRGTGELFF. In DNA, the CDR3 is TGTGCCAGCAGCTACAGGGGCACCGGGGAGCTGTTTTTT.

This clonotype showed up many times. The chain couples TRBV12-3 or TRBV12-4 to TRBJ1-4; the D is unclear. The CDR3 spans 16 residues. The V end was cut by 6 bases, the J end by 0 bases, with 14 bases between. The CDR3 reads CASSPDGFATNEKLFF. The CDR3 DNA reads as TGTGCCAGCAGCCCGGATGGTTTTGCAACTAATGAAAAACTGTTTTTT.

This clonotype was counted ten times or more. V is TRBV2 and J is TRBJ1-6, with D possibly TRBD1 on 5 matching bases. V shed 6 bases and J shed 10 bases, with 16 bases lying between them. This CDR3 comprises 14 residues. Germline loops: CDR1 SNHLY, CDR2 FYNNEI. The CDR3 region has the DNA TGTGCCAGCAGCCCCGGGACCGGACGGTCACCCCTCCACTTT. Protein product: CASSPGTGRSPLHF.

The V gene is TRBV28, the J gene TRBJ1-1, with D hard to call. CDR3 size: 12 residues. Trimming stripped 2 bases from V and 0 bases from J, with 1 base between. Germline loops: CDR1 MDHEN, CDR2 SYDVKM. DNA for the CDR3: TGTGCCAGCAGTTTAATGAACACTGAAGCTTTCTTT. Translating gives CASSLMNTEAFF.

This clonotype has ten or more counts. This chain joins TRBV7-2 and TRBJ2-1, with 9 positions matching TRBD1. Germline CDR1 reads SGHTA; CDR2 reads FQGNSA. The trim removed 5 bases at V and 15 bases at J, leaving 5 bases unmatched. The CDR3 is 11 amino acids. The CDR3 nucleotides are TGTGCCAGCAGCGGGGACAGGGTGTGGTTCTTC. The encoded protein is CASSGDRVWFF.

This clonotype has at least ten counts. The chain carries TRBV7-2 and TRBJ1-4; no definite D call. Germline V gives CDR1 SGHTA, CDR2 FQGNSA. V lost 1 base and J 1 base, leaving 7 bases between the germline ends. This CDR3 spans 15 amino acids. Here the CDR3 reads CASSLEGKTNEKLFF. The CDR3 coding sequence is TGTGCCAGCAGCTTAGAAGGCAAAACTAATGAAAAACTGTTTTTT.

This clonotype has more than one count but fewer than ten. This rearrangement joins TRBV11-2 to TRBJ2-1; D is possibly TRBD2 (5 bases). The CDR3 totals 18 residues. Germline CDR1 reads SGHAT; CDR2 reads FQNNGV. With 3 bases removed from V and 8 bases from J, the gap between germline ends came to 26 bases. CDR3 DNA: TGTGCCAGCAGCTTCTCCGGTCGGGGTAGGGCTCCTGGGGATGAGCAGTTCTTC. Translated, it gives CASSFSGRGRAPGDEQFF. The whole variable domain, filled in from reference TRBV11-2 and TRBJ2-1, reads EAGVAQSPRYKIIEKRQSVAFWCNPISGHATLYWYQQILGQGPKLLIQFQNNGVVDDSQLPKDRFSAERLKGVDSTLKIQPAKLEDSAVYLCASSFSGRGRAPGDEQFFGPGTRLTVL.

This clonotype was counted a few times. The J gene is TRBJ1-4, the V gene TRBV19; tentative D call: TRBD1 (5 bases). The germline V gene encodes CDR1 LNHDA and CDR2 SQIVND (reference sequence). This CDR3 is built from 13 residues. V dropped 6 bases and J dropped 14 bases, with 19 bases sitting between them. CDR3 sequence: CASRLAGRRNLFF. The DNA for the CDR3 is TGTGCCAGTAGGCTTGCGGGACGCCGGAACCTGTTTTTT.

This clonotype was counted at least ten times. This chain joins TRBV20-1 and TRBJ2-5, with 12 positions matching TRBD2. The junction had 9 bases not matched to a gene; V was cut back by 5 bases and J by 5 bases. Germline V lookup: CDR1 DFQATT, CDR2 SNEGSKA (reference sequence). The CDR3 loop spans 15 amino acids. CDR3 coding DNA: TGCAGTGCTCGACTAGCGGGGGCCTTGGTCGAGACCCAGTACTTC. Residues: CSARLAGALVETQYF.

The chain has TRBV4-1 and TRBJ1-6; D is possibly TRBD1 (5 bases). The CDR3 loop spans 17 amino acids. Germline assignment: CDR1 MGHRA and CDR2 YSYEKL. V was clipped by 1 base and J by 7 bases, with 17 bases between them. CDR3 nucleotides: TGCGCCAGCAGCCAAGTGATGTGGGGCGCGAAGAATTCACCCCTCCACTTT. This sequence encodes CASSQVMWGAKNSPLHF.

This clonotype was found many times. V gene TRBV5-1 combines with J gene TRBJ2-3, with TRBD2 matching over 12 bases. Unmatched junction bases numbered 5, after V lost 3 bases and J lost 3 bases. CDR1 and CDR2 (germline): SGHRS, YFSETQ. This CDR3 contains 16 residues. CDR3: CASSSSGGAVTDTQYF. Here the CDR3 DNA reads TGCGCCAGCAGCTCTAGCGGGGGGGCGGTAACAGATACGCAGTATTTT.

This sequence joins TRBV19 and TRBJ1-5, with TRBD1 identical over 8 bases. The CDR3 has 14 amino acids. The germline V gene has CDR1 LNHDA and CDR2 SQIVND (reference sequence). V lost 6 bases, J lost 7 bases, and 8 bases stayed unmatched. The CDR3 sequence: CASSRGPTEQPQHF. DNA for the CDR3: TGTGCCAGTAGCAGGGGGCCAACGGAACAGCCCCAGCATTTT.

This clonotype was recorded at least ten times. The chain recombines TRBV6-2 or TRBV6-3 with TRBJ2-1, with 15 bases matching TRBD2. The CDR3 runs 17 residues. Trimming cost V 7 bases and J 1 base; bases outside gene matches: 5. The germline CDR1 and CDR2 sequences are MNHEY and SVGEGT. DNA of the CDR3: TGTGCCAGCACCTCAGGACTAGCGGGGGGGTCCTACAATGAGCAGTTCTTC. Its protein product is CASTSGLAGGSYNEQFF.

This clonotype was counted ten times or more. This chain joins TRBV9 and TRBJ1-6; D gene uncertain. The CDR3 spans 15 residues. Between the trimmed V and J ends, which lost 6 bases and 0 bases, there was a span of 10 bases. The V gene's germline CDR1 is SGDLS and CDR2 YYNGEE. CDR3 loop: CASTTESSYNSPLHF. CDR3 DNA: TGTGCCAGCACAACGGAGAGCTCCTATAATTCACCCCTCCACTTT.

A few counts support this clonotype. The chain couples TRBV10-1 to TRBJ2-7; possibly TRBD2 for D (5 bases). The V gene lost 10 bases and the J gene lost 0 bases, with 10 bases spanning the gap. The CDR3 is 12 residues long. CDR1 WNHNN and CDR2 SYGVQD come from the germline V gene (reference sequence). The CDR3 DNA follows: TGCGCCATCGAGGGCTACTCCTACGAGCAGTACTTC. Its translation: CAIEGYSYEQYF.

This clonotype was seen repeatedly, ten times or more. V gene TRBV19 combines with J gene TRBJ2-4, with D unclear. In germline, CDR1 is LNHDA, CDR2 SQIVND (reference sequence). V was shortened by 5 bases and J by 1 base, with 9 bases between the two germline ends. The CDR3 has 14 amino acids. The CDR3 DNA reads TGTGCCAGTAGTCCTCCCGCGGCCAAAAACATTCAGTACTTC. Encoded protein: CASSPPAAKNIQYF.